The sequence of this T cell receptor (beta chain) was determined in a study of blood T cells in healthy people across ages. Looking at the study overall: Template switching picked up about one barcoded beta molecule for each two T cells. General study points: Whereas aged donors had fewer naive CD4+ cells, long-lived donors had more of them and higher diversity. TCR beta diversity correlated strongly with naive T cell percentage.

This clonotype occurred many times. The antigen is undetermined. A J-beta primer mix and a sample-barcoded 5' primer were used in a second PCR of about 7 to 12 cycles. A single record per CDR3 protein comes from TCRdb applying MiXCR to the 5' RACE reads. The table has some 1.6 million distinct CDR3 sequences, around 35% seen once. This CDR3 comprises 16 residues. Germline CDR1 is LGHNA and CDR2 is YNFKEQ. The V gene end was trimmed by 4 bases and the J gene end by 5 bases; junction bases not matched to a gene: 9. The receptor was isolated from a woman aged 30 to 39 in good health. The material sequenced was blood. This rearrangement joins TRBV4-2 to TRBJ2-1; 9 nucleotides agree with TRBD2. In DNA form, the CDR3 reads TGTGCCAGCAGCCCGCCGCCAGCGGGGGGAAACAATGAGCAGTTCTTC. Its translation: CASSPPPAGGNNEQFF.